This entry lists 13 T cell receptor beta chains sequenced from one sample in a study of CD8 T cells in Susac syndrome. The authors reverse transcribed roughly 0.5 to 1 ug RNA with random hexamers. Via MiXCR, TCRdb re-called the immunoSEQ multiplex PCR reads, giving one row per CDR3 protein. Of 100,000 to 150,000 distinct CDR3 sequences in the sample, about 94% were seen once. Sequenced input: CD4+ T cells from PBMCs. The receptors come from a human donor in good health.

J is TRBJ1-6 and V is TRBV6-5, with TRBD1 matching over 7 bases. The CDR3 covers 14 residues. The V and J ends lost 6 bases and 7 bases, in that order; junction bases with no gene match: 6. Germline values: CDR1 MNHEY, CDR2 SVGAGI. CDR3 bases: TGTGCCAGCAGCTCCCGGGACAGAAATTCACCCCTCCACTTT. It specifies CASSSRDRNSPLHF.

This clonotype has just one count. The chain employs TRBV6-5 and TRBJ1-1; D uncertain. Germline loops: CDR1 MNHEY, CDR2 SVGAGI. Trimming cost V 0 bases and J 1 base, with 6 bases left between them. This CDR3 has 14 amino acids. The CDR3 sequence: CASSYSRENTEAFF. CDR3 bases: TGTGCCAGCAGTTACTCAAGAGAGAACACTGAAGCTTTCTTT.

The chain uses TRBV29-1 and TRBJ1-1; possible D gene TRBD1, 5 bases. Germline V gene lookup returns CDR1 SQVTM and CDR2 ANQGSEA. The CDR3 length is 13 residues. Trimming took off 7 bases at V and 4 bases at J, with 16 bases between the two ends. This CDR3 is CSAIRVAGTEAFF. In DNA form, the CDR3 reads TGCAGCGCCATCAGGGTGGCTGGCACTGAAGCTTTCTTT.

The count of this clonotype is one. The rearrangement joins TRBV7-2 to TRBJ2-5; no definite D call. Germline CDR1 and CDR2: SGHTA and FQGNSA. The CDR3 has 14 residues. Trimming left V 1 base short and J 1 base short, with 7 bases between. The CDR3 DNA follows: TGTGCCAGCAGCTTAGGGCATCGCCAAGAGACCCAGTACTTC. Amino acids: CASSLGHRQETQYF.

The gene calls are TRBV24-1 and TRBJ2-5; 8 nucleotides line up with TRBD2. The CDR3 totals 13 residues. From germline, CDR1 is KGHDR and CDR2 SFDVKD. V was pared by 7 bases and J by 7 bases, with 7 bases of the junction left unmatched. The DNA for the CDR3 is TGTGCCACCAGGGGAGCGGGAGAGGGGACCCAGTACTTC. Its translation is CATRGAGEGTQYF.

CDR3 residues: CAISDWASMNTEAFF. The CDR3 nucleotides are TGTGCCATCAGTGATTGGGCGTCCATGAACACTGAAGCTTTCTTT. This rearrangement joins TRBV10-3 to TRBJ1-1; no reliable D call. Germline CDR1 ENHRY, CDR2 SYGVKD. V was pared by 3 bases and J by 0 bases, with 11 bases between. This CDR3 region has 15 residues.

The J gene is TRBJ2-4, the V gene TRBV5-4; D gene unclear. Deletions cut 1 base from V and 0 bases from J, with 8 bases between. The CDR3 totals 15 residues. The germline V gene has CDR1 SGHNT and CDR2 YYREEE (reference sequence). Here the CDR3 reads CASSLNPLAKNIQYF. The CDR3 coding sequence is TGTGCCAGCAGCTTGAATCCACTAGCCAAAAACATTCAGTACTTC. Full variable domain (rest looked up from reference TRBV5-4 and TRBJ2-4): ETGVTQSPTHLIKTRGQQVTLRCSSQSGHNTVSWYQQALGQGPQFIFQYYREEENGRGNFPPRFSGLQFPNYSSELNVNALELDDSALYLCASSLNPLAKNIQYFGAGTRLSVL.

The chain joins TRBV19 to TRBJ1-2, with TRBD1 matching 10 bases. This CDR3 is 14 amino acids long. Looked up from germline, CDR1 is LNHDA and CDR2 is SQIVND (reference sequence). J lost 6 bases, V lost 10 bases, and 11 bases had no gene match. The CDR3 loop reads CATQRTGTGDGYTF. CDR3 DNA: TGTGCCACACAAAGGACCGGGACAGGGGATGGCTACACCTTC.

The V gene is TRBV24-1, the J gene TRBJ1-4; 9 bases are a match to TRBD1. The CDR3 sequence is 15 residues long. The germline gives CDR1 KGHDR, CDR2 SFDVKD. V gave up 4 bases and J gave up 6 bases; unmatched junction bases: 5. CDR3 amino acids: CATSDPRTGDEKLFF. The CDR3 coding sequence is TGTGCCACCAGTGACCCTCGGACAGGGGATGAAAAACTGTTTTTT.

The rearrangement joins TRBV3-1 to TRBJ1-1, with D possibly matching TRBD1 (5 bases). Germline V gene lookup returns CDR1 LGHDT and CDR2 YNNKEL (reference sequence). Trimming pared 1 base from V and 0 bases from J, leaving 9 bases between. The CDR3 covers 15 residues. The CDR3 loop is CASSQGGRLNTEAFF. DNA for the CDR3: TGTGCCAGCAGCCAAGGGGGACGGCTGAACACTGAAGCTTTCTTT.

The DNA of the CDR3 is TGTGCCAGCAGGGCCAGCACAGATACGCAGTATTTT. Protein product: CASRASTDTQYF. This sequence joins TRBV7-2 and TRBJ2-3, with no clear D. The CDR3 has 12 amino acids. CDR1 is SGHTA and CDR2 is FQGNSA in the germline V gene. Trimming cost V 6 bases and J 0 bases, with 4 bases left between them.

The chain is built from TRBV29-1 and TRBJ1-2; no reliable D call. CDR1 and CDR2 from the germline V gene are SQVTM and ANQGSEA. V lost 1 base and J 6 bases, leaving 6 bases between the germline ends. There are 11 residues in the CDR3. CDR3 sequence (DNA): TGCAGCGTTGAAGCAGGTAATGGCTACACCTTC. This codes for CSVEAGNGYTF.

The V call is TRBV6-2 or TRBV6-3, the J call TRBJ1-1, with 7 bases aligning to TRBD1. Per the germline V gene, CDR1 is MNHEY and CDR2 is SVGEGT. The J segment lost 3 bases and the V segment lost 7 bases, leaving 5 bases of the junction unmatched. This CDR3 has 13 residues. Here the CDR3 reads CASTLTGDTEAFF. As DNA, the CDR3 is TGTGCCAGCACACTCACAGGGGACACTGAAGCTTTCTTT.